This is a list of T cell receptor beta chains from one sample in a study of OX40 agonist ivuxolimab in advanced cancers. The method was immunoSEQ multiplex PCR; TCRdb's version includes in-frame clones alone and lacks a portion of them. The table includes more than 15,000 clones, almost 85% detected once. Sequenced here: CD4+ or CD8+ T cells sorted from blood, sampled in a trial of the OX40 agonist ivuxolimab. The receptors stem from an adult with an advanced solid tumor such as melanoma, head and neck, liver or kidney cancer. The CDR3 runs from the conserved cysteine through the conserved F or W. The order of the fields is clone size, D gene, V gene, J gene, CDR3 DNA, CDR3 protein. D genes are given only for firm matches. Size is omitted from some rows. Given values are once, few, many or a class for expanded clones.

once	.	TRBV10-1	TRBJ2-1	TGCGCCAGCAGTGAGTCTAAGGGAGGTAACAATGAGCAGTTCTTC	CASSESKGGNNEQFF
.	.	TRBV27	TRBJ2-7	TGTGCCAGCAGTTTCCGTACGGGGTACGAGCAGTACTTC	CASSFRTGYEQYF
.	.	TRBV28	TRBJ1-4	TGTGCCAGCAGCCTAACACAGGGAAACGAAAAACTGTTTTTT	CASSLTQGNEKLFF
.	TRBD1	TRBV27	TRBJ2-3	TGTGCCAGCAGTTTATCTCCGGGACAGGTCACAGATACGCAGTATTTT	CASSLSPGQVTDTQYF
.	.	TRBV5-6	TRBJ1-5	TGTGCCAGCAGAGCCTCGGGACGGGGGAGCAATCAGCCCCAGCATTTT	CASRASGRGSNQPQHF
few	.	TRBV6-5	TRBJ2-3	TGTGCCAGCAGTGATACCTGGGGAGATACGCAGTATTTT	CASSDTWGDTQYF
.	.	TRBV19	TRBJ2-2	TGTGCCAGTAGTCATATTTTGGGTCGGGGTGCCACCGGGGAGCTGTTTTTT	CASSHILGRGATGELFF
few	.	TRBV15	TRBJ2-2	TGTGCCACCAGCAGAGATCGATCGGGAGTGGTCGGGGAGCTGTTTTTT	CATSRDRSGVVGELFF
.	.	TRBV10-3	TRBJ2-1	TGTGCCATCAGTGAGACTGGGAATGAGCAGTTCTTC	CAISETGNEQFF
.	.	TRBV4-2	TRBJ1-1	TGTGCCAGCAGCCAAGAGTCGACCAGGGCGGGAGGTGAAGCTTTCTTT	CASSQESTRAGGEAFF
.	TRBD1	TRBV15	TRBJ2-1	TGTGCCACCAGCATCAGACAGGGGGCCTACAATGAGCAGTTCTTC	CATSIRQGAYNEQFF
.	.	TRBV10-3	TRBJ1-2	TGTGCCATCCGGGACCTCAACTATGGCTACACCTTC	CAIRDLNYGYTF
.	.	TRBV10-1	TRBJ2-2	TGCGCCAGCAGTGAGTCGGGTAGCGCCACCGGGGAGCTGTTTTTT	CASSESGSATGELFF
.	.	TRBV7-3	TRBJ2-3	TGTGCCAGCAGCTTAACAGTCAGTGGAGATACGCAGTATTTT	CASSLTVSGDTQYF
.	.	TRBV28	TRBJ1-2	TGTGCCAGCACCGGGACTTCTACCTATGGCTACACCTTC	CASTGTSTYGYTF
.	.	TRBV5-1	TRBJ1-2	TGCGCCAGCAGCTTGGGAACAGATAACTATGGCTACACCTTC	CASSLGTDNYGYTF
.	.	TRBV4-3	TRBJ2-6	TGCGCCAGCAGCCAAGGTTTCGGTAACTCTGGGGCCAACGTCCTGACTTTC	CASSQGFGNSGANVLTF
.	TRBD2	TRBV19	TRBJ2-5	TGTGCCAGTAGTAATAGCGGGTGGTACCAAGAGACCCAGTACTTC	CASSNSGWYQETQYF
.	.	TRBV10-2	TRBJ1-5	TGCGCCAGCAGTAGACAGGTGGATCAGCCCCAGCATTTT	CASSRQVDQPQHF
once	.	TRBV29-1	TRBJ2-3	TGCAGCGCTCTCGACGGCACAGATACGCAGTATTTT	CSALDGTDTQYF
few	TRBD1	TRBV9	TRBJ1-1	TGTGCCAGCAACCCGACAGGGAGAGTCACTGAAGCTTTCTTT	CASNPTGRVTEAFF
.	TRBD2	TRBV29-1	TRBJ2-2	TGCAGCGTGGGACGCTCGGGACTAGCGGGAGCCGGGGAGCTGTTTTTT	CSVGRSGLAGAGELFF
.	.	TRBV19	TRBJ1-2	TGTGCCAGTAGTAGGGCGGAAAGGAACAGACTCTATGGCTACACCTTC	CASSRAERNRLYGYTF
.	.	TRBV7-2	TRBJ2-7	TGTGCCAGCAGCTTGCAGGAGTCCTACGAGCAGTACTTC	CASSLQESYEQYF
.	.	TRBV11-2	TRBJ2-7	TGTGCCAGCAGCCCCAACCGTTACGAGCAGTACTTC	CASSPNRYEQYF
.	TRBD2	TRBV7-2	TRBJ2-5	TGTGCCAGCAGCTCCCCCGGACTAGCGGGAGGTAGTCCGGACCAGTACTTC	CASSSPGLAGGSPDQYF
.	TRBD1	TRBV5-1	TRBJ2-1	TGCGCCAGCAGCCCGGGACAGGGGGCTAGTAGCGATGAGCAGTTCTTC	CASSPGQGASSDEQFF
.	.	TRBV7-9	TRBJ1-5	TGTGCCAGTAATGCTGGGGTTGGTCAGCCCCAGCATTTT	CASNAGVGQPQHF
.	.	TRBV29-1	TRBJ2-5	TGCAGCGTAGGAGAATACCAAGAGACCCAGTACTTC	CSVGEYQETQYF
.	.	TRBV5-5	TRBJ2-5	TGTGCCAGCAGCTTGGAAGTTCAGGAGTGGGAGACCCAGTACTTC	CASSLEVQEWETQYF
.	TRBD2	TRBV7-2	TRBJ2-1	TGTGCCAGCAGCTTAGTGGTAGTAGCGGGAGGTTGGAATGAGCAGTTCTTC	CASSLVVVAGGWNEQFF
.	TRBD1	TRBV5-5	TRBJ2-7	TGTGCCAGCAGCTTGTCCGGGACAGGAATTTCCTACGAGCAGTACTTC	CASSLSGTGISYEQYF
.	.	TRBV11-2	TRBJ1-1	TGTGCCAGCACCCCGGACTGGGGCACTGAAGCTTTCTTT	CASTPDWGTEAFF
.	.	TRBV5-6	TRBJ1-2	TGTGCCAGCAGCTTGCCAACCGACTATGGCTACACCTTC	CASSLPTDYGYTF
.	.	TRBV28	TRBJ1-3	TGTGCCAGCCTGTCACCCCACTCTGGAAACACCATATATTTT	CASLSPHSGNTIYF
.	.	TRBV12-2	TRBJ2-3	TGTGCAAGTCGCTTTGAGAAGGTCCGCGGGAGGGCGGGGGATACGCAGTATTTT	CASRFEKVRGRAGDTQYF
once	.	TRBV15	TRBJ2-5	TGTGCCACCAGCAGACGCGGCCAAGAGACCCAGTACTTC	CATSRRGQETQYF
.	TRBD1	TRBV11-2	TRBJ2-1	TGTGCCAGCAGCTTGACAGGGGGTTGGGATGAGCAGTTCTTC	CASSLTGGWDEQFF
.	.	TRBV7-2	TRBJ2-7	TGTGCCAGCAGCAGGACGGCCTCCGGAAGAGGCGAGCAGTACTTC	CASSRTASGRGEQYF
.	.	TRBV7-9	TRBJ2-7	TGTGCCAGCAGCTTACAAGGGACCGAGCAGTACTTC	CASSLQGTEQYF
.	.	TRBV6-6	TRBJ1-4	TGTGCCAGCAGTTACGGGCAACTTAATGAAAAACTGTTTTTT	CASSYGQLNEKLFF
.	TRBD2	TRBV2	TRBJ2-2	TGTGCCAGTACCGGGACTAGCGGGAGGGCCGGGGAGCTGTTTTTT	CASTGTSGRAGELFF
.	.	TRBV27	TRBJ1-6	TGTGCCAGCAGTTTATTGCAGTACGGATCACCCCTCCACTTT	CASSLLQYGSPLHF
once	.	TRBV4-1	TRBJ1-6	TGCGCCAGCAGCCAAGATAGGGGGGGAGCCTATAATTCACCCCTCCACTTT	CASSQDRGGAYNSPLHF
once	TRBD1	TRBV5-6	TRBJ2-3	TGTGCCAGCAGCACCCGGACAGGGGGAGATACGCAGTATTTT	CASSTRTGGDTQYF
.	TRBD1	TRBV18	TRBJ2-2	TGTGCCAGCTCACCAACCGGACAGGGGGACGCGAACACCGGGGAGCTGTTTTTT	CASSPTGQGDANTGELFF
.	TRBD1	TRBV5-1	TRBJ2-5	TGCGCCAGCAGCCCCCCCCGGACAGGGAATCTGGAGACCCAGTACTTC	CASSPPRTGNLETQYF
.	TRBD2	TRBV5-1	TRBJ2-2	TGCGCCAGCAGCGCTACTAGCGGGGGGAACACCGGGGAGCTGTTTTTT	CASSATSGGNTGELFF